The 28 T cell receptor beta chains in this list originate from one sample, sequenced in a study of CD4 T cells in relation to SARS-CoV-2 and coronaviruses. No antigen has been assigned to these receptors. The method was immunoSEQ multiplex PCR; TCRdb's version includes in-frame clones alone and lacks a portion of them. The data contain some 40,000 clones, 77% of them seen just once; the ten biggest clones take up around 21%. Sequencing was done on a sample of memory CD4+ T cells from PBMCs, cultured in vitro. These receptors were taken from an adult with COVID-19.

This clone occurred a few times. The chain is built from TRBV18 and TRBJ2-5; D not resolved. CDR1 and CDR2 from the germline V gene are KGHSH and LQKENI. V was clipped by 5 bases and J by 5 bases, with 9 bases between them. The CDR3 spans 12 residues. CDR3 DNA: TGTGCCAGCTCATACCTAGGGGAGACCCAGTACTTC. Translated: CASSYLGETQYF. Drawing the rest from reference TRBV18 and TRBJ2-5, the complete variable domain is NAGVMQNPRHLVRRRGQEARLRCSPMKGHSHVYWYRQLPEEGLKFMVYLQKENIIDESGMPKERFSAEFPKEGPSILRIQQVVRGDSAAYFCASSYLGETQYFGPGTRLLVL.

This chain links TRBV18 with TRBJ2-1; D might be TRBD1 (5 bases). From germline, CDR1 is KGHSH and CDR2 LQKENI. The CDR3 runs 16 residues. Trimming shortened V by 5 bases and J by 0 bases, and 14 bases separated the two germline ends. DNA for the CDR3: TGTGCCAGCTCAGAACTACAGGAAAGCTCCTACAATGAGCAGTTCTTC. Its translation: CASSELQESSYNEQFF. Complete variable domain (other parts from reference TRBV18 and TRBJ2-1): NAGVMQNPRHLVRRRGQEARLRCSPMKGHSHVYWYRQLPEEGLKFMVYLQKENIIDESGMPKERFSAEFPKEGPSILRIQQVVRGDSAAYFCASSELQESSYNEQFFGPGTRLTVL.

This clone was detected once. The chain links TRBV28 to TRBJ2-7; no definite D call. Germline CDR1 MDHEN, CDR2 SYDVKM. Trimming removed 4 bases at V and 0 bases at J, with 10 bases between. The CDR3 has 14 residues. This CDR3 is CASSSEGSSYEQYF. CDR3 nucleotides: TGTGCCAGCAGTTCCGAAGGGTCCTCCTACGAGCAGTACTTC.

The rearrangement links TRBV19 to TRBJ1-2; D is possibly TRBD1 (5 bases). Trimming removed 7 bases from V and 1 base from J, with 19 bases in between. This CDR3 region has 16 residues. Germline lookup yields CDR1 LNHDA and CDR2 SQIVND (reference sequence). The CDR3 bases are TGTGCCAGTAATACACGCGACAGCTATTTTAACTATGGCTACACCTTC. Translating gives CASNTRDSYFNYGYTF. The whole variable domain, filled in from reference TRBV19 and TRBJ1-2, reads DGGITQSPKYLFRKEGQNVTLSCEQNLNHDAMYWYRQDPGQGLRLIYYSQIVNDFQKGDIAEGYSVSREKKESFPLTVTSAQKNPTAFYLCASNTRDSYFNYGYTFGSGTRLTVV.

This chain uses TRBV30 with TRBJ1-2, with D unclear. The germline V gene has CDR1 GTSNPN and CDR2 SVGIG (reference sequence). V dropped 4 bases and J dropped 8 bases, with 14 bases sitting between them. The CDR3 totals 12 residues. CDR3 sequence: CAWTLRPGGYTF. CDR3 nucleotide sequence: TGTGCCTGGACCTTGAGGCCGGGAGGCTACACCTTC.

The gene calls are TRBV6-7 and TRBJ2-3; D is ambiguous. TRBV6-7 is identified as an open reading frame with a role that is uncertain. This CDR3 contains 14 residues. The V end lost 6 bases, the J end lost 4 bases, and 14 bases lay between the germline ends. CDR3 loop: CASSWNAVADTQYF. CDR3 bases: TGTGCCAGCAGCTGGAACGCAGTAGCAGATACGCAGTATTTT.

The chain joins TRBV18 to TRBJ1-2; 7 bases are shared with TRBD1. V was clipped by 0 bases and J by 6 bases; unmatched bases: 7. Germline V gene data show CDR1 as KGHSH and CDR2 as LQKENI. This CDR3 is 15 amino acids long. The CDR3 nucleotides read TGTGCCAGCTCACCACCGTTGGCGACAGGGAATGGCTACACCTTC. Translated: CASSPPLATGNGYTF.

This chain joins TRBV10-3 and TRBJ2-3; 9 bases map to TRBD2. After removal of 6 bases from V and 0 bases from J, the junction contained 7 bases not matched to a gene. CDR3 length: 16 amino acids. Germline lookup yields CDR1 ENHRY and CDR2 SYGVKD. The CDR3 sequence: CAISELAGSSTDTQYF. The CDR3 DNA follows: TGTGCCATCAGCGAACTAGCGGGTAGTAGCACAGATACGCAGTATTTT.

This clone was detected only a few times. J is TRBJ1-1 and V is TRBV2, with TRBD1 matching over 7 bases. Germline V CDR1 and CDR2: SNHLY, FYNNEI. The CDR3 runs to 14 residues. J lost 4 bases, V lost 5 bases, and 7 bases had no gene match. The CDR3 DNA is TGTGCCAGCAGTTGGGACAGCTCATCCACTGAAGCTTTCTTT. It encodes CASSWDSSSTEAFF.

DNA for the CDR3: TGCGCCAGCAGTCAACTGGCGACAGGGAAAAAGTACCAAGAGACCCAGTACTTC. It is translated as CASSQLATGKKYQETQYF. The genes are TRBV23-1 and TRBJ2-5; 7 bases are a match to TRBD1. TRBV23-1 is designated an ORF whose function remains uncertain. Trimming took 2 bases from V and 0 from J; bases not matched to a gene: 12. The CDR3 covers 18 residues.

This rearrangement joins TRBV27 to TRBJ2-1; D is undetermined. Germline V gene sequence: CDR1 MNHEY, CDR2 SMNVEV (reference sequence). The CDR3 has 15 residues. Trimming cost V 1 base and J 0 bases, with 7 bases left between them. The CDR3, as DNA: TGTGCCAGCAGTTTATTTGGGTTCTCCTACAATGAGCAGTTCTTC. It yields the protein CASSLFGFSYNEQFF.

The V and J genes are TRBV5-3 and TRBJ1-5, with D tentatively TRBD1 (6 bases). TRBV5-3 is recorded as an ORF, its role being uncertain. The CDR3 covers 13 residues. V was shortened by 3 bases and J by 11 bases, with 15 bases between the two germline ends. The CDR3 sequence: CARSSLRRGSQHF. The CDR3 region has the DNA TGTGCCAGAAGCTCACTAAGGAGGGGGTCCCAGCATTTT.

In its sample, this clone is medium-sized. The CDR3 sequence: CASSPSVNGELFF. For the CDR3, the DNA is TGCGCCAGCAGCCCTAGTGTGAACGGGGAGCTGTTTTTT. The chain has TRBV10-2 and TRBJ2-2, with D unresolved. CDR3 size: 13 residues. Looked up from germline, CDR1 is WSHSY and CDR2 is SAAADI. V was shortened by 6 bases and J by 7 bases, with 12 bases between the two germline ends.

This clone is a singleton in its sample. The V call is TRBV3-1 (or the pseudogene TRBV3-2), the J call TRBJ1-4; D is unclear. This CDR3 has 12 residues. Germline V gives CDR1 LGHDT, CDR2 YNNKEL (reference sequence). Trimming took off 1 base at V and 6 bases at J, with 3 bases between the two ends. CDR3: CASSQGDEKLFF. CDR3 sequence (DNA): TGTGCCAGCAGCCAAGGAGATGAAAAACTGTTTTTT.

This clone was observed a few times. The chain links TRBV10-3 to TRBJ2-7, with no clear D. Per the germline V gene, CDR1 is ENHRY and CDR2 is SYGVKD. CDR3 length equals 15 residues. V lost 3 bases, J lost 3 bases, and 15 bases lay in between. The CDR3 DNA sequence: TGTGCCATCAGTGACCCACTGGACGGAGACTACGAGCAGTACTTC. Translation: CAISDPLDGDYEQYF.

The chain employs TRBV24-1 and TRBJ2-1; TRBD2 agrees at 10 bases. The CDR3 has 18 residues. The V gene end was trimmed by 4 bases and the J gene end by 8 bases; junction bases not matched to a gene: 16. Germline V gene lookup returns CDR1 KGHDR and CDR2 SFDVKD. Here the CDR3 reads CATSDPSPSGRAHHEQFF. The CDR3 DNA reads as TGTGCCACCAGTGACCCGTCCCCAAGCGGGAGGGCCCATCATGAGCAGTTCTTC.

CDR3 bases: TGTGCCAGCAGCCAAGACAACACCGGGGAGCTGTTTTTT. This encodes CASSQDNTGELFF. This rearrangement joins TRBV4-2 to TRBJ2-2; no clear D. This CDR3 spans 13 amino acids. CDR1 is LGHNA and CDR2 is YNFKEQ in the germline V gene. V was pared by 0 bases and J by 2 bases, with 1 base between.

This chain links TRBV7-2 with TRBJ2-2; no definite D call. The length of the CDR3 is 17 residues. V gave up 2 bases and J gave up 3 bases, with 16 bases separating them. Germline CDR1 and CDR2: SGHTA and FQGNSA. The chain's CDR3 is CASSLRIRNGDTGELFF. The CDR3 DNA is TGTGCCAGCAGCTTAAGAATTAGGAATGGGGACACCGGGGAGCTGTTTTTT.

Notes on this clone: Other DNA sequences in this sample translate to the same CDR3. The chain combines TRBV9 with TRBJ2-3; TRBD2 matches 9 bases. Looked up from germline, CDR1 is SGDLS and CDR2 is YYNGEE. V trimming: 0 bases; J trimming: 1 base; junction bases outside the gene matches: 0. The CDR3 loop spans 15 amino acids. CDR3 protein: CASSVGTSGTDTQYF. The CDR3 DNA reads TGTGCCAGCAGCGTAGGGACTAGCGGCACAGATACGCAGTATTTT.

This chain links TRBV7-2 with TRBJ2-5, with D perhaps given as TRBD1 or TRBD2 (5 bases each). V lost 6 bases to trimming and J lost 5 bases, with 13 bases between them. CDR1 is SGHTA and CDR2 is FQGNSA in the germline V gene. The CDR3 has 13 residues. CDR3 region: CASRPAGAETQYF. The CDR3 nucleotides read TGTGCCAGCAGGCCCGCCGGGGCCGAGACCCAGTACTTC.

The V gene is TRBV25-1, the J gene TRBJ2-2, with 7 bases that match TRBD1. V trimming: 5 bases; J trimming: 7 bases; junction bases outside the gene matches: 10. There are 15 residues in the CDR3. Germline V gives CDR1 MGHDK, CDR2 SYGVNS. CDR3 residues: CASSSFGTVGGELFF. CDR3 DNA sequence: TGTGCCAGCAGTTCCTTCGGGACAGTCGGCGGGGAGCTGTTTTTT.

The CDR3: CASSYYPGGRNEQFF. CDR3 coding DNA: TGTGCCAGCAGTTACTATCCGGGCGGGAGAAATGAGCAGTTCTTC. This chain links TRBV6-2 or TRBV6-3 with TRBJ2-1, with 7 bases identical to TRBD2. The CDR3 length is 15 residues. The ends lost 1 base at V and 7 bases at J; junction bases unmatched: 7. Germline V gene lookup returns CDR1 MNHEY and CDR2 SVGEGT.

As DNA, the CDR3 is TGTGCCAGCTCACCACGGAGGAGACTATACACCGGGGAGCTGTTTTTT. Residues: CASSPRRRLYTGELFF. The V gene is TRBV18, the J gene TRBJ2-2; tentative D call: TRBD2 (5 bases). Germline loops: CDR1 KGHSH, CDR2 LQKENI. The V and J ends lost 1 base and 3 bases respectively, with 12 bases between them. CDR3 length: 16 residues.

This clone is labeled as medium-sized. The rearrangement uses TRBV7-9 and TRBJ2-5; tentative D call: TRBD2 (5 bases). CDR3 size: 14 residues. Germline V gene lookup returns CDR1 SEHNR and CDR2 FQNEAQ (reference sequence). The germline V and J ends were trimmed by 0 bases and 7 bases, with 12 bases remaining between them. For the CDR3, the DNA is TGTGCCAGCAGCTTAGCATCCAGCGGAGCGACCCAGTACTTC. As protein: CASSLASSGATQYF.

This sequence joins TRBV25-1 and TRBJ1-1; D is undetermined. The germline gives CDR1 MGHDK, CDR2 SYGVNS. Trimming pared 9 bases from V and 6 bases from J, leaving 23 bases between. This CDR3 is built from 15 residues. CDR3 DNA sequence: TGTGCCAGAAAACTTCTAGGAAGGAACAACTCTGAAGCTTTCTTT. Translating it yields CARKLLGRNNSEAFF.

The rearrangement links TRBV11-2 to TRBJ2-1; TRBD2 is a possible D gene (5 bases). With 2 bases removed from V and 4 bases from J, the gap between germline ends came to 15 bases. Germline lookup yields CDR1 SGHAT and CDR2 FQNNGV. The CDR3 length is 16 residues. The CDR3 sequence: CASSLFREPSYNEQFF. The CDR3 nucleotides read TGTGCCAGCAGCTTATTTAGGGAGCCCAGTTACAATGAGCAGTTCTTC.

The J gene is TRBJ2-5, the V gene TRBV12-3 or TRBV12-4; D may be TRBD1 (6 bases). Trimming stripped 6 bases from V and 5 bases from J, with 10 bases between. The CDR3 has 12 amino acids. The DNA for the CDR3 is TGTGCCAGCAGAACAACAGGGGAGACCCAGTACTTC. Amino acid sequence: CASRTTGETQYF.

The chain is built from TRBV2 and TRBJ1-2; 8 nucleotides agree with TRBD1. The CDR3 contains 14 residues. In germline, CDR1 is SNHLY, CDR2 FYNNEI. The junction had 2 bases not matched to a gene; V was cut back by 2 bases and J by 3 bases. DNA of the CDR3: TGTGCCAGCAGTGAACAGGGGGCCGACTATGGCTACACCTTC. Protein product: CASSEQGADYGYTF.